This T cell receptor beta chain was found in a study of human T cells and chemical hapten exposure. Background on the study: Variability of per-sample TCR yields stemmed mainly from small differences in pooled library volume.

Described time point: pre-sensitization, week 0. The treatment denotes: therapeutic diphenylcyclopropenone sensitization with weekly scalp DPC. It was from unfractionated whole blood that total RNA was extracted. Findings and caveats of the study: Donors had alopecia, so their immune response may differ from healthy people's. DPC sensitization did not alter TCRs above 1 in 1000 frequency.

Unique molecular identifiers were attached to individual cDNA molecules within the library. A single record per CDR3 protein comes from TCRdb applying MiXCR to the RACE reads. The table includes 35,000 to 40,000 distinct CDR3 sequences, approximately 12% detected once. Concerning this clonotype itself: No antigen is known for it.

The TCR comes from a woman between 35 and 50 years old with alopecia areata. Some clones in this sample may be carry-over from other donors' samples. Sequences were derived from whole blood, sampled in connection with sensitization to the hapten diphenylcyclopropenone (DPC).

DNA for the CDR3: TGTGCCAGTACGGTGGGGACTATCCACACCGGGGAGCTGTTTTTT. As protein: CASTVGTIHTGELFF. The rearrangement joins TRBV19 to TRBJ2-2, with 7 positions matching TRBD2. The germline gives CDR1 LNHDA, CDR2 SQIVND (reference sequence). The CDR3 extends over 15 amino acids. Trimming at V came to 7 bases and at J to 3 bases, leaving 8 bases not matched to a gene.